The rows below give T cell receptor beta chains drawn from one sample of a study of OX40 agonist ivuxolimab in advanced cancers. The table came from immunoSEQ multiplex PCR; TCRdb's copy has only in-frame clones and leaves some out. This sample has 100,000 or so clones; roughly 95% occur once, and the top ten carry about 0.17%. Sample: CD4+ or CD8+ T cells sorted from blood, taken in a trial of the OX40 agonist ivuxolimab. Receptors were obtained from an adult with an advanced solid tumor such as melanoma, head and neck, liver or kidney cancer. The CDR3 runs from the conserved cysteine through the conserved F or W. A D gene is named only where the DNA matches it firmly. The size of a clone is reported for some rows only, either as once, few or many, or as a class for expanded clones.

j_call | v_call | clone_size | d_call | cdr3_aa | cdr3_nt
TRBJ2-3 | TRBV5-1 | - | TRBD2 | CASSLEMSAGDLTDTQYF | TGCGCCAGCAGCTTGGAAATGAGCGCGGGGGACCTCACAGATACGCAGTATTTT
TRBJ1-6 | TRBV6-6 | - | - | CASSRQASSYNSPLHF | TGTGCCAGCAGTAGACAGGCAAGCTCCTATAATTCACCCCTCCACTTT
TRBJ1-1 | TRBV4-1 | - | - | CASSPTQTGLMFTEAFF | TGCGCCAGCAGCCCAACCCAGACAGGCTTGATGTTCACTGAAGCTTTCTTT
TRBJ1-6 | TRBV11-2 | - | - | CASRAPTWRQDDYNSPLHF | TGTGCCAGCAGGGCACCGACATGGAGACAGGATGACTATAATTCACCCCTCCACTTT
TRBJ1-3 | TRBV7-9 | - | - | CASSPTGSGNTIYF | TGTGCCAGCAGCCCGACAGGCTCTGGAAACACCATATATTTT
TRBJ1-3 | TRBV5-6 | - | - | CASSLLGVSGNTIYF | TGTGCCAGCAGCTTGCTCGGGGTGTCAGGAAACACCATATATTTT
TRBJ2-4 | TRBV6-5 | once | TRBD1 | CASSYSTRTGKNIQYF | TGTGCCAGCAGTTACTCGACCCGGACAGGCAAAAACATTCAGTACTTC
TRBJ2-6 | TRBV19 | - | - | CASSPALDSLYSGVLTF | TGTGCCAGTAGTCCGGCGCTGGACAGCCTTTATTCGGGTGTCCTGACTTTC
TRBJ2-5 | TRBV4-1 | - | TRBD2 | CASSQDLSGGTLRSQETQYF | TGCGCCAGCAGCCAAGATTTAAGCGGGGGGACGCTCAGATCTCAAGAGACCCAGTACTTC
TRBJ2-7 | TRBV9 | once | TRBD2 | CASSVGRLAGALAEQYF | TGTGCCAGCAGCGTAGGTAGGCTAGCGGGAGCCCTCGCCGAGCAGTACTTC
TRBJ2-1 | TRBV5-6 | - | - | CASSPGTPLFF | TGTGCCAGCAGCCCCGGGACTCCCCTGTTCTTC
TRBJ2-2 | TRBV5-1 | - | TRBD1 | CASSLPGQRNTGELFF | TGCGCCAGCAGCTTACCGGGACAGAGGAACACCGGGGAGCTGTTTTTT
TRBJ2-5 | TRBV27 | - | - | CASSLEGGWETQYF | TGTGCCAGCAGTTTAGAGGGCGGGTGGGAGACCCAGTACTTC
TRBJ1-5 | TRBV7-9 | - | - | CASSLGTYLKGTNQPQHF | TGTGCCAGCAGCCTCGGGACTTATCTCAAGGGGACCAATCAGCCCCAGCATTTT
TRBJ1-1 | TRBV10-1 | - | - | CARVSSSTSNTEAFF | TGCGCCAGGGTCTCTTCCTCGACCTCGAACACTGAAGCTTTCTTT
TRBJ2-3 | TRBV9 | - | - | CASSLGSTDTQYF | TGTGCCAGCAGTTTAGGGAGCACAGATACGCAGTATTTT
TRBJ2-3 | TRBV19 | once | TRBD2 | CASSIRLAASVDTQYF | TGTGCCAGTAGTATTCGACTAGCGGCCTCCGTAGATACGCAGTATTTT
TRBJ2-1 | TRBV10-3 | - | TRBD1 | CAIGRQGTDYNEQFF | TGTGCCATCGGACGACAAGGGACAGACTACAATGAGCAGTTCTTC
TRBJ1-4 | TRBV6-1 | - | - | CASRGKLFF | TGTGCCAGCAGGGGGAAACTGTTTTTT
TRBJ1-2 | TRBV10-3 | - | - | CAISASADYGYTF | TGTGCCATCAGTGCATCCGCAGACTATGGCTACACCTTC
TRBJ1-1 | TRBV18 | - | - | CASTLNTEAFF | TGTGCCAGCACCTTGAACACTGAAGCTTTCTTT
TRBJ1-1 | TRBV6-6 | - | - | CASRAPGNTEAFF | TGTGCCAGCCGGGCCCCCGGAAACACTGAAGCTTTCTTT
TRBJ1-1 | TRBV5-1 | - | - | CASSLSVPNTEAFF | TGCGCCAGCAGCTTGAGTGTGCCCAACACTGAAGCTTTCTTT
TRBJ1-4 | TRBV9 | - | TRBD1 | CASARDRGREKLFF | TGTGCCAGCGCCCGGGACAGGGGTCGTGAAAAACTGTTTTTT
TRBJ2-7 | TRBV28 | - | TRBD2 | CASSPPLAGVDVQYF | TGTGCCAGCAGCCCCCCCTTAGCGGGAGTAGATGTGCAGTACTTC
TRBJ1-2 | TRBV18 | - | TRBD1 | CASFTQGAYGYTF | TGTGCCAGCTTTACACAGGGGGCATATGGCTACACCTTC
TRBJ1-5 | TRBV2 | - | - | CASSGSQGSSQPQHF | TGTGCCAGCAGTGGGTCGCAAGGGAGCTCACAGCCCCAGCATTTT
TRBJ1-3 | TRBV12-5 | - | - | CASGLGGGGTDFHLQSSGNTIYF | TGTGCTAGTGGATTGGGGGGAGGGGGAACAGACTTCCACCTTCAGAGCTCTGGAAACACCATATATTTT
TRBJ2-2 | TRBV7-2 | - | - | CASSPPFVTGELFF | TGTGCCAGCAGCCCCCCCTTCGTCACCGGGGAGCTGTTTTTT
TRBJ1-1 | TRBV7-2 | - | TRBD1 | CASSYGGDRANTEAFF | TGTGCCAGCAGCTACGGGGGGGACAGGGCGAACACTGAAGCTTTCTTT
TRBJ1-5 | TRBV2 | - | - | CASSEGNNYQPQHF | TGTGCCAGCAGTGAAGGAAACAACTATCAGCCCCAGCATTTT
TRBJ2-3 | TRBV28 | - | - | CASSLQSSAHGQYF | TGTGCCAGCAGTTTACAGAGCAGTGCCCATGGGCAGTATTTT
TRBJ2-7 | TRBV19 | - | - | CASSRRRGSGNSYEQYF | TGTGCCAGTAGTAGACGTCGGGGATCAGGGAACTCCTACGAGCAGTACTTC
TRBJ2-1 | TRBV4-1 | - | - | CASSQEATPGVYNEQFF | TGCGCCAGCAGCCAAGAGGCAACCCCTGGGGTTTACAATGAGCAGTTCTTC
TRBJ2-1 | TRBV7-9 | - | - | CASSLPRASHEQFF | TGTGCCAGCAGCCTCCCTAGGGCTAGTCATGAGCAGTTCTTC
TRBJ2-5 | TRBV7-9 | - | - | CASSLVVGETQYF | TGTGCCAGCAGCTTAGTTGTCGGGGAGACCCAGTACTTC
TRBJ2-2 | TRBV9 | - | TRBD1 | CASKQGWTGELFF | TGTGCCAGCAAACAGGGGTGGACCGGGGAGCTGTTTTTT
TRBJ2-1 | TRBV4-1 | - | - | CASSQGGAGRINNEQFF | TGCGCCAGCAGCCAAGGTGGAGCGGGCAGGATAAACAATGAGCAGTTCTTC
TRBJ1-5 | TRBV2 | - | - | CASCEDGGFNQPQHF | TGTGCCAGCTGTGAGGACGGGGGATTCAATCAGCCCCAGCATTTT
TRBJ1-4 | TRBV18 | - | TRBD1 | CASSGDRAEKLFF | TGTGCCAGCTCAGGGGACAGGGCTGAAAAACTGTTTTTT
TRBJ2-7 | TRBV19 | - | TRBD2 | CASSIDFGTSGNYEQYF | TGTGCCAGTAGTATAGATTTCGGGACTAGCGGAAACTACGAGCAGTACTTC